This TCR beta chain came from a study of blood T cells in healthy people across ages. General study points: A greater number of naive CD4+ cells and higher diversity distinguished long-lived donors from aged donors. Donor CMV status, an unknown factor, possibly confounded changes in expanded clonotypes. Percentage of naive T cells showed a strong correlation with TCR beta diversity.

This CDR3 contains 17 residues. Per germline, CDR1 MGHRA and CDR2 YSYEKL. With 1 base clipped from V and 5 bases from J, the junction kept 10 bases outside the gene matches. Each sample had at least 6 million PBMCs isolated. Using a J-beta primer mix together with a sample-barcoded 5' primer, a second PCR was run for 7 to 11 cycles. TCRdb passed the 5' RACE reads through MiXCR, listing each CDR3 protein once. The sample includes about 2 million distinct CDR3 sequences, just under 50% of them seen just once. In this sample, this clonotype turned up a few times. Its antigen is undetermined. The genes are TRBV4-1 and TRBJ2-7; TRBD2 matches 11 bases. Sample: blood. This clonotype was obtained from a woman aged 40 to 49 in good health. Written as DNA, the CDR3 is TGCGCCAGCAGCCAAGGGCCGTTCACTAGCGGGGGTGACGAGCAGTACTTC. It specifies CASSQGPFTSGGDEQYF.